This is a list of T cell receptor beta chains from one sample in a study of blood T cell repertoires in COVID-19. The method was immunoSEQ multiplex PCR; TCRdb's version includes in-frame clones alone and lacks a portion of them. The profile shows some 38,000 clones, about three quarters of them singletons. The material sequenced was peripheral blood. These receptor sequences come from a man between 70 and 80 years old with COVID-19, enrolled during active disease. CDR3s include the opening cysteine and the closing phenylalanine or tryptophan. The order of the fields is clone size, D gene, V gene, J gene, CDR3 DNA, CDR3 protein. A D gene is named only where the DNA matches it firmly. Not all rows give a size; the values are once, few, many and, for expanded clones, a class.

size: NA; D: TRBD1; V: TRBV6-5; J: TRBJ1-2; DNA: TGTGCCAGCAGTCCGACAGGGCAAATCTATGGCTACACCTTC; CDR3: CASSPTGQIYGYTF
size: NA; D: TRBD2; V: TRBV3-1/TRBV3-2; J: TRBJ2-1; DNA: TGTGCCAGCAGGCCTGTAGCGGGTAGCTCCTACAATGAGCAGTTCTTC; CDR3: CASRPVAGSSYNEQFF
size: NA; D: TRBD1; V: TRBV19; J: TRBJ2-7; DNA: TGTGCCAGTAGTATAGATGGGACAGGGAGCAACGAGCAGTACTTC; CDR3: CASSIDGTGSNEQYF
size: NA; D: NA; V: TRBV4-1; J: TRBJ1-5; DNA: TGCGCCAGCAGCCAAGATAGGGGTCCGTTTAGTCAGCCCCAGCATTTT; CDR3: CASSQDRGPFSQPQHF
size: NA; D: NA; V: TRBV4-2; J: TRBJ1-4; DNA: TGTGCCAGCAGCCCTGGGGGGAGGGATAATGAAAAACTGTTTTTT; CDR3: CASSPGGRDNEKLFF
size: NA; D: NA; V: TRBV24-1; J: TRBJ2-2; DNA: TGTGCCACCAGTGATTCCGGGACTTCGAACACCGGGGAGCTGTTTTTT; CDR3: CATSDSGTSNTGELFF
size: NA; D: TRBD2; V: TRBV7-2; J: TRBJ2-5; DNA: TGTGCCAGCAGCTTAGCCCGGACTAGCGGGGGGGATGGGACCCAGTACTTC; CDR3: CASSLARTSGGDGTQYF
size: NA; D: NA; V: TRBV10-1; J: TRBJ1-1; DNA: TGCGCCAGCAGCCAATTGGGCAGGAACACTGAAGCTTTCTTT; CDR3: CASSQLGRNTEAFF
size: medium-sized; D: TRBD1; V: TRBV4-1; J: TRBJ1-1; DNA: TGCGCCAGCAGTCTTACAGGGGAATTGCCCGGGGCTTTCTTT; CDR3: CASSLTGELPGAFF
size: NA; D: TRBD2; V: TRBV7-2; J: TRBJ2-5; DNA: TGTGCCAGCAGCCCGTACTCTAGCGGGGGTTTAGAGACCCAGTACTTC; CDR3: CASSPYSSGGLETQYF
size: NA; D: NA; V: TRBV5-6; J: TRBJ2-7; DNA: TGTGCCAGCAGCTTGGGGCAACGGCAGTACTTC; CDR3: CASSLGQRQYF
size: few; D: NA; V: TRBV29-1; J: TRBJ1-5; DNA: TGCAGCGTTGCAGACGGGGTCAATCAGCCCCAGCATTTT; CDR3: CSVADGVNQPQHF
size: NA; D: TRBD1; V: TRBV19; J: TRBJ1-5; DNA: TGTGCCAGTAGTATTGTAGGGGGCAACAATCAGCCCCAGCATTTT; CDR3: CASSIVGGNNQPQHF
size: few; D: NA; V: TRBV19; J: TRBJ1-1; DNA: TGTGCCAGCCGACCTCCGCCAGGGGACACTGAAGCTTTCTTT; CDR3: CASRPPPGDTEAFF
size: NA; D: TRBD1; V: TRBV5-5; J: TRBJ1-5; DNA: TGTGCCAGCAGCTTGAGGGGACAGGGCTATAGCAATCAGCCCCAGCATTTT; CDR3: CASSLRGQGYSNQPQHF
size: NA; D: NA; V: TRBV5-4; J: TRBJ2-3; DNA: TGTGCCAGCAGACTGGACAGTAGCACAGATACGCAGTATTTT; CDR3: CASRLDSSTDTQYF